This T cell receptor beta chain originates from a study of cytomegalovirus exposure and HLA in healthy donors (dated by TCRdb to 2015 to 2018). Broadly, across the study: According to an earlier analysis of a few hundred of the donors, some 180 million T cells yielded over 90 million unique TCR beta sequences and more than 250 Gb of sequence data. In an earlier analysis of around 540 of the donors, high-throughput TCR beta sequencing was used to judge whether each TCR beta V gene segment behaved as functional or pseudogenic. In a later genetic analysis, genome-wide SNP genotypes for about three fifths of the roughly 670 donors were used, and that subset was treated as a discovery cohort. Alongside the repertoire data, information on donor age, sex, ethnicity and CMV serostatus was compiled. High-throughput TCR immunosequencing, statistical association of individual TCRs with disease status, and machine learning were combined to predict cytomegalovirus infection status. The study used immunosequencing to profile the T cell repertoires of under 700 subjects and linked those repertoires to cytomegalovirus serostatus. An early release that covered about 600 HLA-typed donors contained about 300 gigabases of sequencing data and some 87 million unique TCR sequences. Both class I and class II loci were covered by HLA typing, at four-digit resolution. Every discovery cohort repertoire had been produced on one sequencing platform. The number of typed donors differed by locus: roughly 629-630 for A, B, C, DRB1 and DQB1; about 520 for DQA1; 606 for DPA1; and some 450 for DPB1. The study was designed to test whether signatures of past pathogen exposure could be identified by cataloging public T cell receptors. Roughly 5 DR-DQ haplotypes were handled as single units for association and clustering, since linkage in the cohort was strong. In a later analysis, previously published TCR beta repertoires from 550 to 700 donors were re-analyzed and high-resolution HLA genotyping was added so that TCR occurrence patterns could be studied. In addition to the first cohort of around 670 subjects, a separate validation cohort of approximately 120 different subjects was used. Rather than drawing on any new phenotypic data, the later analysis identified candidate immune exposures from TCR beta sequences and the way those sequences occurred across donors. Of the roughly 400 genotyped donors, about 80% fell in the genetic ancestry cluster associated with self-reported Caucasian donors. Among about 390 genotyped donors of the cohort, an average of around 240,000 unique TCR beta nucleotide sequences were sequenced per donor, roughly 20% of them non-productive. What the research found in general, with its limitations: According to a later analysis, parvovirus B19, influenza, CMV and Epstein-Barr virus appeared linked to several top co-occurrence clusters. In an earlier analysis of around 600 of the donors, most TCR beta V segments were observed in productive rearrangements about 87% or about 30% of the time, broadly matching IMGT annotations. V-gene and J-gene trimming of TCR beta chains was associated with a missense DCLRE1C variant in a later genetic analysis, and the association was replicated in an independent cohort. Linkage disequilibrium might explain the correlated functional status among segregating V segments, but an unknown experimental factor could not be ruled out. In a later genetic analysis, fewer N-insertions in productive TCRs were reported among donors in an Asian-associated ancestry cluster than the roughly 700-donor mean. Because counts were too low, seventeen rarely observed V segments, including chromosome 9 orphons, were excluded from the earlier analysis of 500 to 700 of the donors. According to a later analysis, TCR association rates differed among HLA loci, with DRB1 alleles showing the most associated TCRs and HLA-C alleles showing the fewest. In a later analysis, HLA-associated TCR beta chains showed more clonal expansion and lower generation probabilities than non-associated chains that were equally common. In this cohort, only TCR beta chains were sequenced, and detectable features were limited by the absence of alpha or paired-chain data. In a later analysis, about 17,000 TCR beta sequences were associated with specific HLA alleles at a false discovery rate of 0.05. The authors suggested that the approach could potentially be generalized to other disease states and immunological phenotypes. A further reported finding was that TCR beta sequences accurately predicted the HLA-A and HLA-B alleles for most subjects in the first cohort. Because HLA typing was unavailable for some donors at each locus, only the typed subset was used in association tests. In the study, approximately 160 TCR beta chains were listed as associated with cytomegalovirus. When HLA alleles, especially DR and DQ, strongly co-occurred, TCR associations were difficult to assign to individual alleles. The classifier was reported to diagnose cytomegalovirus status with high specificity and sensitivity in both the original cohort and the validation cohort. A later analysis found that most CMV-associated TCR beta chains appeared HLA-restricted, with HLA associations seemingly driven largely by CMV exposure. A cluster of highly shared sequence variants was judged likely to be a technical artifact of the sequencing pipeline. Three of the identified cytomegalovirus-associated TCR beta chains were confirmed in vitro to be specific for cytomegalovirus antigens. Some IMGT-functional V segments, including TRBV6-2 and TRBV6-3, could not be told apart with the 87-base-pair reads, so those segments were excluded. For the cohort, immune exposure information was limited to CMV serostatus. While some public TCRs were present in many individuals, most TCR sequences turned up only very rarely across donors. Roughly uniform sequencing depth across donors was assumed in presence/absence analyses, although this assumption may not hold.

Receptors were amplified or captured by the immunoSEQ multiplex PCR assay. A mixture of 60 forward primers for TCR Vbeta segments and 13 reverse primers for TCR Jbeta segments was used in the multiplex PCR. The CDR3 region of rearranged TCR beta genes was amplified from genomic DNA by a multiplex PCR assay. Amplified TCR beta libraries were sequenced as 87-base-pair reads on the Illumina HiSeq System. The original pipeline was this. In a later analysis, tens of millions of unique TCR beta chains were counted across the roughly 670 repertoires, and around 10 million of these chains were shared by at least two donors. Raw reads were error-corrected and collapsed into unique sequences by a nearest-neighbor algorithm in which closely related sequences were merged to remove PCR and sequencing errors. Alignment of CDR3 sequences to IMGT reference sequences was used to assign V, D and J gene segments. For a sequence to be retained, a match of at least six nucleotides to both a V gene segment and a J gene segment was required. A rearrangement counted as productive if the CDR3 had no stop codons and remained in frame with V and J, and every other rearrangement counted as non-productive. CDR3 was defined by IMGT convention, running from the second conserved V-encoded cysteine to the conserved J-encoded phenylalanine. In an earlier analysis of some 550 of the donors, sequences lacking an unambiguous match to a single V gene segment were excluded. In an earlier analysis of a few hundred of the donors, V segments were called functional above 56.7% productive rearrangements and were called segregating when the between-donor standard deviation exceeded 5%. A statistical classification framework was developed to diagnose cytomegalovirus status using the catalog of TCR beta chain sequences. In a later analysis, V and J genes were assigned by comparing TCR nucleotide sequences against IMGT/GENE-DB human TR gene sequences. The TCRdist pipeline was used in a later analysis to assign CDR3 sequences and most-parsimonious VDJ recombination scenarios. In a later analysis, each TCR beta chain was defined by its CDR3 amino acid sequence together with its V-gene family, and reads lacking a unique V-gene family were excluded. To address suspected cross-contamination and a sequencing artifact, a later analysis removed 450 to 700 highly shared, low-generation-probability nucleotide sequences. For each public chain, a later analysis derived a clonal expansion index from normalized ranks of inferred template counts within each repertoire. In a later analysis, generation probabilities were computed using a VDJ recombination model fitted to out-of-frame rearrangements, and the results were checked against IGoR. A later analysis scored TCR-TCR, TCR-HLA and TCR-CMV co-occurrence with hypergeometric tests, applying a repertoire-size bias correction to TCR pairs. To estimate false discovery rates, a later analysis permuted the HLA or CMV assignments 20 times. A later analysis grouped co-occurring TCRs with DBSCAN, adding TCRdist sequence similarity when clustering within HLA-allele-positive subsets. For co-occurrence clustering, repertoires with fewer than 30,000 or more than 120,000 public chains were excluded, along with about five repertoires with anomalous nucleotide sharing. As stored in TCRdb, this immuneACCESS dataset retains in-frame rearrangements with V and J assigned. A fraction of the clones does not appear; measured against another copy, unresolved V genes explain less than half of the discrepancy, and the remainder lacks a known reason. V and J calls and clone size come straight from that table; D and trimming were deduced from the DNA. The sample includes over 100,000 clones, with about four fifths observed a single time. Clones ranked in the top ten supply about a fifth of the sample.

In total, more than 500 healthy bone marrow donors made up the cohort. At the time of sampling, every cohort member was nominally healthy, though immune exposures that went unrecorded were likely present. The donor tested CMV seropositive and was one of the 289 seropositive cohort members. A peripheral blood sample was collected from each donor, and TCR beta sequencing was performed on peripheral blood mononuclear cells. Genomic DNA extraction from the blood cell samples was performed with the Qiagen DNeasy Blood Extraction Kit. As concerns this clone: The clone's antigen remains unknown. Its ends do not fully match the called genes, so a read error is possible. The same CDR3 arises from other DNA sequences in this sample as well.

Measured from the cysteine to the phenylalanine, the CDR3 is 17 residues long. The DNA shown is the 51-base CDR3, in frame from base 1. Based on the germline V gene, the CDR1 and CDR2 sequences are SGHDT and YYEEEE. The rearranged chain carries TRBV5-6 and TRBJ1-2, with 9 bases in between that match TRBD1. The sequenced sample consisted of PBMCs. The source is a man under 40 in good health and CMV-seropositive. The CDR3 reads CASSFGTGRPMGAGYTF. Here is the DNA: TGCGCCAGCAGCTTCGGGACAGGGAGACCCATGGGGGCTGGCTACACCTTC.